The 25 T cell receptor beta chains below come from one sample, sequenced in a study of blood T cell repertoires in COVID-19. Repertoires were generated with immunoSEQ multiplex PCR, while TCRdb's copy carries only in-frame clones and drops some. This sample has some 180,000 clones; about 86% occur once, and the top ten carry roughly 20%. The sample was peripheral blood. The receptors come from a man aged 70-80 years with active or convalescent COVID-19.

J is TRBJ1-2 and V is TRBV7-2, with D maybe TRBD1 (5 bases). The CDR3 runs to 14 residues. CDR1 and CDR2 from the germline V gene are SGHTA and FQGNSA. Trimming took 5 bases from V and 4 from J, leaving 14 bases between them. CDR3: CASSPWQGAYGYTF. For the CDR3, the DNA is TGTGCCAGCAGCCCCTGGCAGGGTGCCTATGGCTACACCTTC.

This chain links TRBV6-5 with TRBJ2-1; 7 bases are shared with TRBD2. Germline trimming cut 7 bases from V and 7 bases from J; bases unmatched to any gene: 10. CDR1 and CDR2 (germline): MNHEY, SVGAGI. The CDR3 totals 14 residues. In DNA form, the CDR3 reads TGTGCCAGCACCCCGGGCGGGAGTTCTAATGAGCAGTTCTTC. Amino acid sequence: CASTPGGSSNEQFF.

V is TRBV18 and J is TRBJ2-1; TRBD2 is a possible D gene (6 bases). V gave up 2 bases and J gave up 4 bases, with 9 bases separating them. The CDR3 has 14 residues. Germline-derived CDR1 and CDR2 are KGHSH and LQKENI. The CDR3 loop is CASSPSAGYNEQFF. CDR3 nucleotide sequence: TGTGCCAGCTCACCATCGGCGGGATACAATGAGCAGTTCTTC.

This sequence joins TRBV19 and TRBJ1-1; D remains unclear. The CDR3 spans 13 residues. Germline loops: CDR1 LNHDA, CDR2 SQIVND (reference sequence). The V end was cut by 4 bases, the J end by 2 bases, with 8 bases between. CDR3 residues: CASSTGINTEAFF. For the CDR3, the DNA is TGTGCCAGTAGTACCGGGATCAACACTGAAGCTTTCTTT.

The chain has TRBV5-1 and TRBJ1-2, with a possible D match to TRBD1 (6 bases). The length of the CDR3 is 15 residues. Trimming stripped 3 bases from V and 9 bases from J, with 21 bases between. The germline V gene encodes CDR1 SGHRS and CDR2 YFSETQ. The CDR3 is CASSWWSRGGRSYTF. CDR3 nucleotide sequence: TGCGCCAGCAGCTGGTGGTCCAGGGGTGGTCGGAGCTACACCTTC.

The V and J genes are TRBV19 and TRBJ1-6; tentatively, D is TRBD1 (6 bases). The germline gives CDR1 LNHDA, CDR2 SQIVND (reference sequence). CDR3 length: 15 residues. Trimming removed 9 bases at V and 5 bases at J, with 17 bases between. CDR3: CARLTGWADNSPLHF. For the CDR3, the DNA is TGTGCCAGACTGACAGGCTGGGCTGATAATTCACCCCTCCACTTT.

The chain is built from TRBV7-2 and TRBJ2-1, with a possible D match to TRBD2 (6 bases). There are 16 residues in the CDR3. Trimming took 5 bases from V and 4 from J, leaving 18 bases between them. Germline assignment: CDR1 SGHTA and CDR2 FQGNSA. The CDR3 nucleotides read TGTGCCAGCAGCGACCCCCGGGGGAGACCTTACAATGAGCAGTTCTTC. It specifies CASSDPRGRPYNEQFF.

This chain connects TRBV6-5 to TRBJ2-7, with 9 bases matching TRBD1. The CDR3 runs to 14 residues. CDR1 is MNHEY and CDR2 is SVGAGI in the germline V gene. V dropped 6 bases and J dropped 5; count of bases not matched to a gene: 8. The CDR3 region has the DNA TGTGCCAGCAGAGGGACAGGGAGGCTCGACGAGCAGTACTTC. Encoded protein: CASRGTGRLDEQYF.

V usage is TRBV7-2 and J usage is TRBJ1-3, with TRBD1 matching 7 bases. The CDR3 length is 17 residues. J lost 4 bases, V lost 5 bases, and 14 bases had no gene match. Germline V gene data show CDR1 as SGHTA and CDR2 as FQGNSA. CDR3: CASSVDRLSVYGNTIYF. CDR3 sequence (DNA): TGTGCCAGCAGCGTGGACAGGCTTAGTGTATACGGAAACACCATATATTTT. Filled out from reference TRBV7-2 and TRBJ1-3, the complete variable domain reads GAGVSQSPSNKVTEKGKDVELRCDPISGHTALYWYRQSLGQGLEFLIYFQGNSAPDKSGLPSDRFSAERTGGSVSTLTIQRTQQEDSAVYLCASSVDRLSVYGNTIYFGEGSWLTVV.

The genes are TRBV6-2 or TRBV6-3 and TRBJ2-5; 11 bases line up with TRBD2. Germline-derived CDR1 and CDR2 are MNHEY and SVGEGT. The CDR3 totals 17 residues. After removal of 2 bases from V and 5 bases from J, the junction contained 10 bases not matched to a gene. CDR3: CASSYPLAGGSRETQYF. The CDR3 nucleotides are TGTGCCAGCAGTTACCCCCTAGCGGGGGGATCCCGGGAGACCCAGTACTTC.

The CDR3 protein is CASSLGRGIEQYF. Written as DNA, the CDR3 is TGTGCCAGCAGCTTGGGCAGGGGGATCGAGCAGTACTTC. This chain links TRBV5-8 with TRBJ2-7; TRBD1 agrees at 7 bases. Trimming took 0 bases from V and 6 from J; bases not matched to a gene: 3. CDR3 length equals 13 residues. Germline CDR1 reads SGHTS; CDR2 reads YDEGEE. Supplemented by reference TRBV5-8 and TRBJ2-7, the full variable domain reads EAGVTQSPTHLIKTRGQQATLRCSPISGHTSVYWYQQALGLGLQFLLWYDEGEERNRGNFPPRFSGRQFPNYSSELNVNALELEDSALYLCASSLGRGIEQYFGPGTRLTVT.

The J gene is TRBJ2-1, the V gene TRBV7-6; the D is unclear. Germline V gene sequence: CDR1 SGHVS, CDR2 FNYEAQ. The CDR3 covers 11 residues. The germline V and J ends were trimmed by 8 bases and 9 bases, with 11 bases remaining between them. As DNA, the CDR3 is TGTGCCAGCTCGAGCCTAAGTGAGCAGTTCTTC. This sequence encodes CASSSLSEQFF.

This chain connects TRBV6-4 to TRBJ2-1; the match to TRBD2 covers 7 bases. The CDR3 spans 15 residues. Germline values: CDR1 MRHNA, CDR2 SNTAGT. The trim removed 6 bases at V and 4 bases at J, leaving 9 bases unmatched. CDR3 sequence: CASSVTGGKYNEQFF. CDR3 in DNA: TGTGCCAGCAGCGTAACGGGGGGAAAATACAATGAGCAGTTCTTC.

The chain is built from TRBV11-1 and TRBJ2-5; 7 bases match TRBD1. Looked up from germline, CDR1 is SGHAT and CDR2 is FQDESV (reference sequence). The length of the CDR3 is 14 residues. With V trimmed by 5 bases and J by 5 bases, 8 bases remained unmatched. The chain's CDR3 is CASSQRQGFETQYF. The CDR3, as DNA: TGTGCCAGCAGCCAAAGACAGGGTTTCGAGACCCAGTACTTC.

This clone has more than one count but fewer than ten. V is TRBV18 and J is TRBJ2-7, with D maybe TRBD2 (5 bases). Germline CDR1 reads KGHSH; CDR2 reads LQKENI. This CDR3 comprises 15 residues. The ends were cut back, 4 bases at V and 0 bases at J, with 13 bases in the middle. CDR3 region: CASSQGLTSSYEQYF. The CDR3 DNA reads as TGTGCCAGCTCACAAGGACTGACGAGCTCCTACGAGCAGTACTTC. Supplemented by reference TRBV18 and TRBJ2-7, the full variable domain reads NAGVMQNPRHLVRRRGQEARLRCSPMKGHSHVYWYRQLPEEGLKFMVYLQKENIIDESGMPKERFSAEFPKEGPSILRIQQVVRGDSAAYFCASSQGLTSSYEQYFGPGTRLTVT.

The rearrangement uses TRBV5-1 and TRBJ2-3; TRBD2 matches at 9 bases. V trimming: 6 bases; J trimming: 4 bases; junction bases outside the gene matches: 12. This CDR3 has 16 residues. The germline V gene has CDR1 SGHRS and CDR2 YFSETQ. CDR3 DNA: TGCGCCAGCACCACAGAGGTTAGCGGGGGAGCAGATACGCAGTATTTT. Translating gives CASTTEVSGGADTQYF.

This chain uses TRBV6-5 with TRBJ1-5; D gene ambiguous. The V gene's germline CDR1 is MNHEY and CDR2 SVGAGI. The CDR3 totals 13 residues. The V gene lost 6 bases and the J gene lost 0 bases, with 6 bases spanning the gap. This CDR3 reads CASRAYSNQPQHF. In nucleotides, the CDR3 is TGTGCCAGCAGGGCTTATAGCAATCAGCCCCAGCATTTT.

The rearrangement joins TRBV7-9 to TRBJ1-1; D perhaps matches TRBD1 (5 bases). Germline V gene data show CDR1 as SEHNR and CDR2 as FQNEAQ (reference sequence). The CDR3 length is 14 residues. Trimming took off 5 bases at V and 4 bases at J, with 14 bases between the two ends. CDR3 protein: CASSLTVAGTEAFF. CDR3 DNA: TGTGCCAGCAGCCTGACAGTAGCGGGCACTGAAGCTTTCTTT.

This chain joins TRBV6-5 and TRBJ2-3; 8 nucleotides match TRBD1. V lost 5 bases and J lost 2; bases outside the gene matches: 6. CDR1 and CDR2 from the germline V gene are MNHEY and SVGAGI. The length of the CDR3 is 15 residues. The chain's CDR3 is CASSRTGIYTDTQYF. DNA of the CDR3: TGTGCCAGCAGTAGGACAGGGATTTACACAGATACGCAGTATTTT.

The chain joins TRBV27 to TRBJ1-2; 10 bases line up with TRBD1. The CDR3 length is 15 residues. Germline loops: CDR1 MNHEY, CDR2 SMNVEV (reference sequence). After removal of 6 bases from V and 4 bases from J, the junction contained 8 bases not matched to a gene. The CDR3 here is CASSPDRGRGYGYTF. CDR3 bases: TGTGCCAGCAGCCCCGACAGGGGGCGTGGCTATGGCTACACCTTC.

The chain's CDR3 is CASSLGGQGTWYGYTF. In nucleotides, the CDR3 is TGTGCCAGCAGCTTAGGTGGACAGGGGACTTGGTATGGCTACACCTTC. V usage is TRBV7-8 and J usage is TRBJ1-2; 9 bases map to TRBD1. V dropped 1 base and J dropped 5; count of bases not matched to a gene: 8. CDR1 is SGHVS and CDR2 is FQNEAQ in the germline V gene. The CDR3 runs to 16 residues.

This chain uses TRBV3-1 (or the pseudogene TRBV3-2) with TRBJ2-2, with 7 bases identical to TRBD2. Trimming took 4 bases from V and 5 from J; bases not matched to a gene: 7. Germline V CDR1 and CDR2: LGHDT, YNNKEL (reference sequence). The CDR3 spans 15 residues. For the CDR3, the DNA is TGTGCCAGCAGCCCGCATCGGGGGGTTACCGGGGAGCTGTTTTTT. Protein: CASSPHRGVTGELFF.

V is TRBV7-9 and J is TRBJ2-7; 8 bases fit TRBD2. CDR3 length equals 16 residues. With V trimmed by 0 bases and J by 0 bases, 4 bases remained unmatched. In germline, CDR1 is SEHNR, CDR2 FQNEAQ (reference sequence). The CDR3 here is CASSLARGANSYEQYF. The CDR3 DNA is TGTGCCAGCAGCTTAGCGCGGGGGGCCAACTCCTACGAGCAGTACTTC.

The chain uses TRBV7-3 and TRBJ2-1; perhaps TRBD2 as D (5 bases). Looked up from germline, CDR1 is SGHTA and CDR2 is FQGTGA. The CDR3 spans 15 residues. V dropped 5 bases and J dropped 4 bases, with 15 bases sitting between them. CDR3 sequence reads: CASSPPRALYNEQFF. CDR3 DNA sequence: TGTGCCAGCAGCCCCCCGAGGGCCCTATACAATGAGCAGTTCTTC.

The V and J genes are TRBV7-2 and TRBJ1-2; 8 nucleotides agree with TRBD1. Germline V gene data show CDR1 as SGHTA and CDR2 as FQGNSA. The CDR3 sequence is 14 residues long. Germline trimming cut 5 bases from V and 6 bases from J; bases unmatched to any gene: 8. The CDR3: CASSPQGAGDGYTF. CDR3 coding DNA: TGTGCCAGCAGCCCTCAGGGGGCAGGGGATGGCTACACCTTC.